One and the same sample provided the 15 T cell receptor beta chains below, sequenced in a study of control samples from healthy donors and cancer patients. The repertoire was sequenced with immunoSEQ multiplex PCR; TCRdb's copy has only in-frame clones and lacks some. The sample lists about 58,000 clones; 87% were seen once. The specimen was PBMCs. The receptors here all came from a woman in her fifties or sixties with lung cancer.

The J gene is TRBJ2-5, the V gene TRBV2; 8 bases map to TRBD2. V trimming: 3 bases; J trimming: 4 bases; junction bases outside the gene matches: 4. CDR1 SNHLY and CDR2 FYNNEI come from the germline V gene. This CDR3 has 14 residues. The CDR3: CASSDGRAPETQYF. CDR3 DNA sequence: TGTGCCAGCAGTGACGGGAGGGCCCCAGAGACCCAGTACTTC.

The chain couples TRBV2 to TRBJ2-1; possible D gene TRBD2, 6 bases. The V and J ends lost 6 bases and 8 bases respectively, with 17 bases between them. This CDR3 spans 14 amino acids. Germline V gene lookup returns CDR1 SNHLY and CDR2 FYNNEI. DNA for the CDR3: TGTGCCAGCAGGGGGGACTCCGCGAGCCATGAGCAGTTCTTC. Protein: CASRGDSASHEQFF.

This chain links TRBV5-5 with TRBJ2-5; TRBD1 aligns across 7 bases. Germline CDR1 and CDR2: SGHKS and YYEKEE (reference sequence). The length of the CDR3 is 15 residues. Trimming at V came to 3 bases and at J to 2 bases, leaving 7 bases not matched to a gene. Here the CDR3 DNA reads TGTGCCAGCAGCTGGCCCGGGACAGCTCAAGAGACCCAGTACTTC. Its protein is CASSWPGTAQETQYF. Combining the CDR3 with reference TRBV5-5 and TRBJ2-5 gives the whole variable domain DAGVTQSPTHLIKTRGQQVTLRCSPISGHKSVSWYQQVLGQGPQFIFQYYEKEERGRGNFPDRFSARQFPNYSSELNVNALLLGDSALYLCASSWPGTAQETQYFGPGTRLLVL.

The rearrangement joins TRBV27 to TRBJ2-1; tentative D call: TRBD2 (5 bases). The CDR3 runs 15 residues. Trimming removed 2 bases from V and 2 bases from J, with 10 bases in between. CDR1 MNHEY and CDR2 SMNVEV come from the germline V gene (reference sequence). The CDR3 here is CASSLERNAYNEQFF. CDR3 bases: TGTGCCAGCAGTTTAGAGCGGAACGCCTACAATGAGCAGTTCTTC.

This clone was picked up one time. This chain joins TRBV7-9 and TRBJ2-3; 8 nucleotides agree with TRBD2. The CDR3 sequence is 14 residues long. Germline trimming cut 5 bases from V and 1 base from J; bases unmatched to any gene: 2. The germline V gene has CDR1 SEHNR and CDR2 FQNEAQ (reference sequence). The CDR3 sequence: CASSRAGGTDTQYF. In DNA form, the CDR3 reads TGTGCCAGCAGCCGAGCGGGGGGCACAGATACGCAGTATTTT.

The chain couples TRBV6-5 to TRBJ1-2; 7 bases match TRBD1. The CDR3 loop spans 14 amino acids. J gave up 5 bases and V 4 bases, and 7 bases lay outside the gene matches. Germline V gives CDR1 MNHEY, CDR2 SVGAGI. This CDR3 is CASSFQGGRYGYTF. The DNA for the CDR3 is TGTGCCAGCAGTTTCCAGGGGGGGCGTTATGGCTACACCTTC.

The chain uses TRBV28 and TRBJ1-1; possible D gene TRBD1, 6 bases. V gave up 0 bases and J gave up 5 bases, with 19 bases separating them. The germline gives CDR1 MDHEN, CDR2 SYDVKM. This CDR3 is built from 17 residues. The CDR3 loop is CASSLWSVRGAGTEAFF. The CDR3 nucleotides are TGTGCCAGCAGTTTATGGTCGGTGAGGGGGGCTGGGACTGAAGCTTTCTTT.

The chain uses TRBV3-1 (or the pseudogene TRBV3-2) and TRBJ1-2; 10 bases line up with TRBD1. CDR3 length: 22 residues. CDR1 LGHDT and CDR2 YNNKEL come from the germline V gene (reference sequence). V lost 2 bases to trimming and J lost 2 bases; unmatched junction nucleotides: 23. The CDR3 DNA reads TGTGCCAGCAGCCAACTCACCGCCAACCGGGACAGGGGCAACTATCCCAACTATGGCTACACCTTC. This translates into CASSQLTANRDRGNYPNYGYTF.

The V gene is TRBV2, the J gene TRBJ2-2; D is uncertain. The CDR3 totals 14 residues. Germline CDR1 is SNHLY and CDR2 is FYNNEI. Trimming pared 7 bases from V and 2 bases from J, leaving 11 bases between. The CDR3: CASNFRVNTGELFF. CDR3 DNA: TGTGCCAGCAATTTTCGGGTCAACACCGGGGAGCTGTTTTTT.

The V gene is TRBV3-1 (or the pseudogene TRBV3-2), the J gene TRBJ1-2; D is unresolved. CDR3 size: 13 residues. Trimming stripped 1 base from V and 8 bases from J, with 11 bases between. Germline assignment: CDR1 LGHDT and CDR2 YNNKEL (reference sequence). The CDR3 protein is CASSQVALSGYTF. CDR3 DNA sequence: TGTGCCAGCAGCCAAGTTGCCCTTAGCGGCTACACCTTC.

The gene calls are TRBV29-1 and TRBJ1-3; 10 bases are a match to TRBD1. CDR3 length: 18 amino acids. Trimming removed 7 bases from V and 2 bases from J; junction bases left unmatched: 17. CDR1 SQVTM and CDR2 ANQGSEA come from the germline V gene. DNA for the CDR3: TGCAGCGGCGGGGGGGGCCCGGGACAGGGGACGGCTGGAAACACCATATATTTT. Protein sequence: CSGGGGPGQGTAGNTIYF.

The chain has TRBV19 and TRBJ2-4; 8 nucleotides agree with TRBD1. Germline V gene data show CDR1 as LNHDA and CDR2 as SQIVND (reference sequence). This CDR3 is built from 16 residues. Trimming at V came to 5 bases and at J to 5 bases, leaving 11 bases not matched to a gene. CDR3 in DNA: TGTGCCAGTAGTCTCTACTTCCTACAGGGGGAAAACATTCAGTACTTC. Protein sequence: CASSLYFLQGENIQYF.

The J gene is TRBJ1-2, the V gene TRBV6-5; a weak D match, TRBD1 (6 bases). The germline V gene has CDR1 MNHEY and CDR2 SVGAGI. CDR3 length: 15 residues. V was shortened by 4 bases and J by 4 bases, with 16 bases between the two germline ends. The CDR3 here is CASSSPGGPAYGYTF. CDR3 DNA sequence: TGTGCCAGCAGTTCCCCCGGGGGGCCCGCCTATGGCTACACCTTC.

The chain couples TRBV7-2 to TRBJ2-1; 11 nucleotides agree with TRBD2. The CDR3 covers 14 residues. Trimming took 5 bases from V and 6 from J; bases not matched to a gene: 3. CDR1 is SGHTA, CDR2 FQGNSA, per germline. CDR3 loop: CASSHGTSGNEQFF. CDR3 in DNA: TGTGCCAGCAGCCACGGGACTAGCGGCAATGAGCAGTTCTTC.

The CDR3 protein is CASSPQGNWKNIQYF. The DNA for the CDR3 is TGTGCCAGCAGTCCACAGGGGAATTGGAAAAACATTCAGTACTTC. V gene TRBV6-6 combines with J gene TRBJ2-4; 7 positions match TRBD1. The CDR3 extends over 15 amino acids. V shed 5 bases and J 4 bases; nucleotides not matched to a gene: 8. CDR1 MNHNY and CDR2 SVGAGI come from the germline V gene (reference sequence).